Listed below are T cell receptor beta chains from one sample, sequenced in a study of T cells after yellow fever vaccination. MiXCR was run by TCRdb on the 5' RACE reads, yielding one entry per CDR3 protein. Of about 73,000 distinct CDR3 sequences in the sample, 7.5% to 8% were seen once. The sample consisted of CD8+ T cells sorted from PBMCs, taken on the day of the yellow fever booster vaccination. The receptor source for this set is a man aged 25 to 40 who received the YFV17D yellow fever vaccine. Each CDR3 is given with its conserved first and last residue. D genes are given only for firm matches. Rows give clone size only sometimes, using once, few, many, or a class for an expanded clone.

v_call: TRBV4-3; j_call: TRBJ2-7; d_call: .; clone_size: .; cdr3_aa: CASSRDQTSMVGEQYF; cdr3_nt: TGCGCCAGCAGCCGCGACCAGACTAGTATGGTAGGCGAGCAGTACTTC
v_call: TRBV4-3; j_call: TRBJ1-2; d_call: .; clone_size: many; cdr3_aa: CASSQEGSMGYGYTF; cdr3_nt: TGCGCCAGCAGCCAAGAAGGCTCTATGGGGTATGGCTACACCTTC
v_call: TRBV4-3; j_call: TRBJ2-7; d_call: .; clone_size: few; cdr3_aa: CASSQDQTDSYEQYF; cdr3_nt: TGCGCCAGCAGCCAAGATCAGACAGACTCCTACGAGCAGTACTTC
v_call: TRBV14; j_call: TRBJ2-1; d_call: .; clone_size: .; cdr3_aa: CASSRVSGNTYNEQFF; cdr3_nt: TGTGCCAGCAGCCGCGTTAGCGGTAATACGTACAATGAGCAGTTCTTC
v_call: TRBV7-3; j_call: TRBJ2-6; d_call: TRBD2; clone_size: few; cdr3_aa: CASSPILAGVLSGANVLTF; cdr3_nt: TGTGCCAGCAGCCCGATACTAGCGGGAGTCCTCTCTGGGGCCAACGTCCTGACTTTC
v_call: TRBV29-1; j_call: TRBJ2-5; d_call: TRBD1; clone_size: many; cdr3_aa: CSVERDRQETQYF; cdr3_nt: TGCAGCGTTGAGAGGGACAGACAAGAGACCCAGTACTTC
v_call: TRBV9; j_call: TRBJ2-3; d_call: TRBD2; clone_size: few; cdr3_aa: CASSFGGGLVADTQYF; cdr3_nt: TGTGCCAGCAGCTTTGGGGGGGGACTAGTAGCGGATACGCAGTATTTT
v_call: TRBV11-2; j_call: TRBJ2-1; d_call: .; clone_size: .; cdr3_aa: CASSLGGKLNEQFF; cdr3_nt: TGTGCCAGCAGCCTCGGCGGGAAGTTAAATGAGCAGTTCTTC
v_call: TRBV12-3/TRBV12-4; j_call: TRBJ2-1; d_call: TRBD1; clone_size: few; cdr3_aa: CASSFGTGLYNEQFF; cdr3_nt: TGTGCCAGCAGTTTTGGGACAGGTCTATACAATGAGCAGTTCTTC
v_call: TRBV29-1; j_call: TRBJ2-2; d_call: TRBD1; clone_size: many; cdr3_aa: CSVGTGSTGELFF; cdr3_nt: TGCAGCGTGGGGACAGGGTCCACCGGGGAGCTGTTTTTT
v_call: TRBV11-2; j_call: TRBJ2-7; d_call: .; clone_size: .; cdr3_aa: CASSFGTAYEQYF; cdr3_nt: TGTGCCAGCAGCTTTGGGACTGCATACGAGCAGTACTTC
v_call: TRBV11-2; j_call: TRBJ1-1; d_call: .; clone_size: .; cdr3_aa: CASSLGLRGTEAFF; cdr3_nt: TGTGCCAGCAGCTTAGGTTTGAGGGGCACTGAAGCTTTCTTT
v_call: TRBV12-3/TRBV12-4; j_call: TRBJ2-7; d_call: .; clone_size: few; cdr3_aa: CASSLNDEQYF; cdr3_nt: TGTGCCAGCAGTTTAAATGACGAGCAGTACTTC
v_call: TRBV12-3/TRBV12-4; j_call: TRBJ2-3; d_call: TRBD1; clone_size: .; cdr3_aa: CASSVRDRGAADTQYF; cdr3_nt: TGTGCCAGCAGTGTCCGGGACAGGGGGGCAGCAGATACGCAGTATTTT
v_call: TRBV18; j_call: TRBJ2-7; d_call: .; clone_size: many; cdr3_aa: CASSPGTYEQYF; cdr3_nt: TGTGCCAGCTCACCGGGCACCTACGAGCAGTACTTC
v_call: TRBV28; j_call: TRBJ2-5; d_call: .; clone_size: many; cdr3_aa: CASSLGTQHETQYF; cdr3_nt: TGTGCCAGCAGTTTGGGGACTCAGCACGAGACCCAGTACTTC
v_call: TRBV19; j_call: TRBJ2-1; d_call: .; clone_size: .; cdr3_aa: CASSDSSYNEQFF; cdr3_nt: TGTGCCAGTAGCGACAGTTCCTACAATGAGCAGTTCTTC
v_call: TRBV12-3/TRBV12-4; j_call: TRBJ2-6; d_call: .; clone_size: .; cdr3_aa: CASTIQGTGANVLTF; cdr3_nt: TGTGCCAGCACTATACAGGGTACTGGGGCCAACGTCCTGACTTTC
v_call: TRBV12-3/TRBV12-4; j_call: TRBJ2-3; d_call: .; clone_size: .; cdr3_aa: CASSSDDSHTDTQYF; cdr3_nt: TGTGCCAGCAGTTCGGATGACAGCCACACAGATACGCAGTATTTT
v_call: TRBV9; j_call: TRBJ2-5; d_call: .; clone_size: few; cdr3_aa: CASSDSGGVARETQYF; cdr3_nt: TGTGCCAGCAGCGACTCTGGAGGTGTGGCCCGAGAGACCCAGTACTTC
v_call: TRBV7-9; j_call: TRBJ2-2; d_call: .; clone_size: many; cdr3_aa: CASSPERAGNTGELFF; cdr3_nt: TGTGCCAGCAGCCCAGAGCGAGCGGGGAACACCGGGGAGCTGTTTTTT
v_call: TRBV11-2; j_call: TRBJ1-3; d_call: .; clone_size: .; cdr3_aa: CASSGASSGNTIYF; cdr3_nt: TGTGCCAGCTCTGGGGCCAGCTCTGGAAACACCATATATTTT
v_call: TRBV27; j_call: TRBJ2-7; d_call: .; clone_size: .; cdr3_aa: CASSLVTKSYEQYF; cdr3_nt: TGTGCCAGCTCACTGGTGACGAAATCCTACGAGCAGTACTTC
v_call: TRBV7-8; j_call: TRBJ2-1; d_call: .; clone_size: few; cdr3_aa: CASSYLDAEQFF; cdr3_nt: TGTGCCAGCAGCTACCTCGACGCGGAGCAGTTCTTC
v_call: TRBV7-9; j_call: TRBJ2-5; d_call: .; clone_size: many; cdr3_aa: CASSFAGGKDQETQYF; cdr3_nt: TGTGCCAGCAGCTTTGCAGGGGGGAAGGACCAAGAGACCCAGTACTTC
v_call: TRBV2; j_call: TRBJ2-3; d_call: .; clone_size: few; cdr3_aa: CASSSPSGVTSDTQYF; cdr3_nt: TGTGCCAGCAGCTCTCCCTCAGGGGTAACATCAGATACGCAGTATTTT
v_call: TRBV6-5; j_call: TRBJ1-5; d_call: .; clone_size: many; cdr3_aa: CASSSSTGLTGQPQHF; cdr3_nt: TGTGCCAGCAGTTCCAGTACAGGGCTAACGGGGCAGCCCCAGCATTTT
v_call: TRBV7-9; j_call: TRBJ2-5; d_call: .; clone_size: many; cdr3_aa: CASSLREETQYF; cdr3_nt: TGTGCCAGCAGCTTACGGGAAGAGACCCAGTACTTC
v_call: TRBV20-1; j_call: TRBJ2-3; d_call: .; clone_size: .; cdr3_aa: CSARAEEGGYQYF; cdr3_nt: TGCAGTGCTAGAGCCGAGGAGGGGGGGTATCAGTATTTT
v_call: TRBV12-3/TRBV12-4; j_call: TRBJ2-1; d_call: TRBD2; clone_size: .; cdr3_aa: CASSPGLAGGPNEQFF; cdr3_nt: TGTGCCAGCAGTCCGGGACTAGCGGGAGGCCCCAATGAGCAGTTCTTC
v_call: TRBV4-1; j_call: TRBJ2-5; d_call: TRBD1; clone_size: few; cdr3_aa: CASSPLQGSTETQYF; cdr3_nt: TGCGCCAGCAGCCCTTTACAGGGGAGTACAGAGACCCAGTACTTC
v_call: TRBV6-5; j_call: TRBJ2-7; d_call: TRBD1; clone_size: .; cdr3_aa: CASSGGTGFWEQYF; cdr3_nt: TGTGCCAGCTCAGGCGGGACAGGCTTTTGGGAGCAGTACTTC
v_call: TRBV5-6; j_call: TRBJ2-7; d_call: TRBD1; clone_size: many; cdr3_aa: CASSFGTGPYEQYF; cdr3_nt: TGTGCCAGCAGCTTTGGGACAGGTCCCTACGAGCAGTACTTC
v_call: TRBV27; j_call: TRBJ1-4; d_call: .; clone_size: .; cdr3_aa: CASSLSASEKLFF; cdr3_nt: TGTGCCAGCAGTTTATCGGCGTCTGAAAAACTGTTTTTT
v_call: TRBV27; j_call: TRBJ2-7; d_call: .; clone_size: few; cdr3_aa: CASSVGTLPTMQYF; cdr3_nt: TGTGCCAGCAGTGTCGGGACGCTTCCTACGATGCAGTACTTC
v_call: TRBV9; j_call: TRBJ2-7; d_call: .; clone_size: many; cdr3_aa: CASSVAGLAYEQYF; cdr3_nt: TGTGCCAGCAGCGTGGCGGGACTTGCCTACGAGCAGTACTTC
v_call: TRBV20-1; j_call: TRBJ2-1; d_call: TRBD2; clone_size: few; cdr3_aa: CSARDIQGLAGDEQFF; cdr3_nt: TGCAGTGCTAGAGATATACAGGGACTAGCGGGAGATGAGCAGTTCTTC
v_call: TRBV7-2; j_call: TRBJ2-7; d_call: TRBD2; clone_size: few; cdr3_aa: CASSSLPHGLAGHEQYF; cdr3_nt: TGTGCCAGCAGCTCCCTTCCCCACGGACTAGCGGGACACGAGCAGTACTTC
v_call: TRBV24-1; j_call: TRBJ2-1; d_call: .; clone_size: few; cdr3_aa: CATSDFGRSGLHEQFF; cdr3_nt: TGTGCCACCAGTGATTTTGGACGGTCAGGCCTTCATGAGCAGTTCTTC
v_call: TRBV15; j_call: TRBJ2-1; d_call: .; clone_size: few; cdr3_aa: CATSSLRVSYNEQFF; cdr3_nt: TGTGCCACCAGCAGCTTGCGGGTCTCCTACAATGAGCAGTTCTTC
v_call: TRBV13; j_call: TRBJ2-5; d_call: TRBD2; clone_size: few; cdr3_aa: CASSLGQAGGETQYF; cdr3_nt: TGTGCCAGCAGCTTAGGACAAGCGGGAGGAGAGACCCAGTACTTC
v_call: TRBV14; j_call: TRBJ2-1; d_call: .; clone_size: .; cdr3_aa: CASSQELVYRSYNEQFF; cdr3_nt: TGTGCCAGCAGCCAAGAGCTAGTTTACCGCTCCTACAATGAGCAGTTCTTC
v_call: TRBV5-1; j_call: TRBJ1-1; d_call: TRBD1; clone_size: .; cdr3_aa: CASRDGTGEGKAFF; cdr3_nt: TGCGCCAGCAGGGATGGAACAGGGGAGGGGAAAGCTTTCTTT
v_call: TRBV7-2; j_call: TRBJ1-1; d_call: .; clone_size: few; cdr3_aa: CASSLEGLGTEAFF; cdr3_nt: TGTGCCAGCAGCTTAGAGGGGTTAGGCACTGAAGCTTTCTTT
v_call: TRBV6-5; j_call: TRBJ2-7; d_call: TRBD2; clone_size: .; cdr3_aa: CASSYGAGGSRSYEQYF; cdr3_nt: TGTGCCAGCAGTTACGGGGCGGGAGGTTCCAGATCCTACGAGCAGTACTTC
v_call: TRBV9; j_call: TRBJ2-7; d_call: .; clone_size: .; cdr3_aa: CASSPKVAAVSYEQYF; cdr3_nt: TGTGCCAGCAGCCCCAAAGTGGCAGCCGTTTCCTACGAGCAGTACTTC
v_call: TRBV12-3/TRBV12-4; j_call: TRBJ2-7; d_call: TRBD1; clone_size: few; cdr3_aa: CASSEDVTGGEQYF; cdr3_nt: TGTGCCAGCAGTGAGGACGTAACAGGGGGGGAGCAGTACTTC
v_call: TRBV29-1; j_call: TRBJ2-1; d_call: TRBD1; clone_size: .; cdr3_aa: CSVAGQGNHNEQFF; cdr3_nt: TGCAGCGTTGCCGGACAGGGGAACCACAATGAGCAGTTCTTC
v_call: TRBV4-3; j_call: TRBJ2-7; d_call: TRBD2; clone_size: .; cdr3_aa: CASSPGLAGGLEQYF; cdr3_nt: TGCGCCAGCAGCCCGGGACTAGCGGGAGGGTTGGAGCAGTACTTC
v_call: TRBV7-9; j_call: TRBJ1-1; d_call: TRBD1; clone_size: .; cdr3_aa: CASSLAGTGHTEAFF; cdr3_nt: TGTGCCAGCAGCTTAGCAGGGACAGGGCACACTGAAGCTTTCTTT
v_call: TRBV10-2; j_call: TRBJ2-1; d_call: TRBD2; clone_size: few; cdr3_aa: CASRTSSGEQFF; cdr3_nt: TGCGCCAGCAGGACCTCTAGCGGAGAGCAGTTCTTC
v_call: TRBV30; j_call: TRBJ1-2; d_call: .; clone_size: few; cdr3_aa: CAGEQQVWDGYTF; cdr3_nt: TGTGCCGGAGAGCAACAGGTGTGGGATGGCTACACCTTC
v_call: TRBV5-1; j_call: TRBJ2-7; d_call: TRBD1; clone_size: .; cdr3_aa: CASSLDPQGAVYEQYF; cdr3_nt: TGCGCCAGCAGCTTGGATCCGCAGGGGGCGGTTTACGAGCAGTACTTC
v_call: TRBV29-1; j_call: TRBJ2-5; d_call: .; clone_size: many; cdr3_aa: CSVEDHREETQYF; cdr3_nt: TGCAGCGTTGAAGATCATAGGGAAGAGACCCAGTACTTC
v_call: TRBV5-1; j_call: TRBJ2-7; d_call: TRBD2; clone_size: few; cdr3_aa: CASSPPRGGEQYF; cdr3_nt: TGCGCCAGCAGCCCCCCTCGGGGGGGGGAGCAGTACTTC
v_call: TRBV6-2/TRBV6-3; j_call: TRBJ2-7; d_call: .; clone_size: few; cdr3_aa: CASGDNSYEQYF; cdr3_nt: TGTGCCAGCGGGGACAACTCCTACGAGCAGTACTTC
v_call: TRBV7-9; j_call: TRBJ2-3; d_call: .; clone_size: .; cdr3_aa: CASRPASVVGTDTQYF; cdr3_nt: TGTGCCAGCAGACCCGCGTCGGTAGTGGGGACAGATACGCAGTATTTT
v_call: TRBV29-1; j_call: TRBJ2-1; d_call: .; clone_size: many; cdr3_aa: CSVEIYGQSYNEQFF; cdr3_nt: TGCAGCGTTGAAATTTACGGGCAGTCCTACAATGAGCAGTTCTTC